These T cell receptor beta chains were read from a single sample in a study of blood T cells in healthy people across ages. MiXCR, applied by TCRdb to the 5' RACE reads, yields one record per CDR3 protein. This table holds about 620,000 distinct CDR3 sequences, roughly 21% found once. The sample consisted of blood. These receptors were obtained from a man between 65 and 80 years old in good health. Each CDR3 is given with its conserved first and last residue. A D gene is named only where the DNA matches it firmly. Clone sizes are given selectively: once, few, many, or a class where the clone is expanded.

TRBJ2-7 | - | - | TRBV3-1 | CASSQGLGSPYEQYF | TGTGCCAGCAGCCAAGGGCTCGGGAGTCCCTACGAGCAGTACTTC
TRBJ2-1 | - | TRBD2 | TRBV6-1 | CASRGTSRNEQFF | TGTGCCAGCAGGGGGACTAGTCGGAATGAGCAGTTCTTC
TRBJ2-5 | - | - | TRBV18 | CASSSEGVETQYF | TGTGCCAGCTCCAGCGAGGGAGTGGAGACCCAGTACTTC
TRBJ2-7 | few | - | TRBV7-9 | CASSLEGATYEQYF | TGTGCCAGCAGCTTAGAAGGGGCCACCTACGAGCAGTACTTC
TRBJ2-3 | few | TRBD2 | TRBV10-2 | CASSAAGTSGSTDTQYF | TGCGCCAGCAGTGCTGCCGGGACTAGCGGGAGCACAGATACGCAGTATTTT
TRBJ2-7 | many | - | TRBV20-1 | CSATSGTHGSEQYF | TGCAGTGCTACCTCCGGGACGCATGGAAGCGAGCAGTACTTC
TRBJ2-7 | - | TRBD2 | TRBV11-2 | CASSPRSGSPYEQYF | TGTGCCAGCAGCCCTCGGAGCGGGAGCCCATACGAGCAGTACTTC
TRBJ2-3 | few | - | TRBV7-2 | CASRHRAIDTQYF | TGTGCCAGCAGGCACAGGGCGATAGATACGCAGTATTTT
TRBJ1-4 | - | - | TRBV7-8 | CASSLGQREKLFF | TGTGCCAGCAGCTTAGGACAGAGGGAAAAACTGTTTTTT
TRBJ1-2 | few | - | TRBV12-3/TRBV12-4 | CASSSSQAGYHYGYTF | TGTGCCAGCAGTTCCTCCCAGGCGGGATACCACTATGGCTACACCTTC
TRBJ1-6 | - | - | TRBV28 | CASSRGVHNSPLHF | TGTGCCAGCAGTAGGGGGGTACACAATTCACCCCTCCACTTT
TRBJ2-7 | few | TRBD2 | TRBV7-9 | CASSLSGTSGMPQYF | TGTGCCAGCAGCCTATCCGGGACTAGCGGAATGCCCCAGTACTTC
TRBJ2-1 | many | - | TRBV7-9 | CASADSSNEQFF | TGTGCCAGCGCGGACAGTTCGAATGAGCAGTTCTTC
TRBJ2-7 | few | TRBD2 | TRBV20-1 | CSARDLTSGAYEQYF | TGCAGTGCTAGAGATTTGACTAGCGGTGCCTACGAGCAGTACTTC
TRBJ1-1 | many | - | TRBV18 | CASSQGLWAEAFF | TGTGCCAGCTCCCAGGGCCTCTGGGCTGAAGCTTTCTTT
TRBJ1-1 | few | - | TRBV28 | CAAQQVDTEAFF | TGTGCCGCCCAACAGGTGGACACTGAAGCTTTCTTT
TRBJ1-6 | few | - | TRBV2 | CASSEADNSPLHF | TGTGCCAGCAGTGAGGCAGATAATTCACCCCTCCACTTT
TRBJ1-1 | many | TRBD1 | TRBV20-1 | CSASSQGATEAFF | TGCAGTGCTAGTTCCCAGGGGGCCACTGAAGCTTTCTTT
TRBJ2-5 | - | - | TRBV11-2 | CASSLVDNQETQYF | TGTGCCAGCAGCTTAGTGGACAACCAAGAGACCCAGTACTTC
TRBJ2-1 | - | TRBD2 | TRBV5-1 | CASSPGTSGRGNEQFF | TGCGCCAGCAGCCCGGGGACTAGCGGGAGGGGCAATGAGCAGTTCTTC
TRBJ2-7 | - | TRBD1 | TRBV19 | CASGTGGYEQYF | TGTGCCAGTGGGACAGGCGGATACGAGCAGTACTTC
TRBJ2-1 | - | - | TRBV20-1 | CSAPRRSYNEQFF | TGCAGTGCACCCAGAAGGTCCTACAATGAGCAGTTCTTC
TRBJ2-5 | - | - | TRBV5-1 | CASSLLADPRETQYF | TGCGCCAGCAGCTTGTTAGCGGACCCCCGGGAGACCCAGTACTTC
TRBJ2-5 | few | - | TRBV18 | CASSPPATETQYF | TGTGCCAGCTCACCACCGGCCACAGAGACCCAGTACTTC
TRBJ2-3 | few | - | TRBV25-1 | CASSGRDTDTQYF | TGTGCCAGCAGTGGCAGGGACACAGATACGCAGTATTTT
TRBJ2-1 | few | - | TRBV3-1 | CASSQEGMASYNEQFF | TGTGCCAGCAGCCAAGAGGGCATGGCATCTTACAATGAGCAGTTCTTC
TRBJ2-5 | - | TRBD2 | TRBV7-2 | CASSTLRLAGIETQYF | TGTGCCAGCAGCACCCTCAGACTAGCGGGGATCGAGACCCAGTACTTC
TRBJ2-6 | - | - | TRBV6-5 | CASSTQQGGDTGANVLTF | TGTGCCAGCAGTACACAGCAGGGAGGGGACACTGGGGCCAACGTCCTGACTTTC
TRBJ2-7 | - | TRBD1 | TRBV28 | CASSKTWDRSYEQYF | TGTGCCAGCAGTAAGACTTGGGACAGGAGCTACGAGCAGTACTTC
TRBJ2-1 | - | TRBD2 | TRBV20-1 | CSARDGASGRGEQFF | TGCAGTGCTAGAGATGGGGCTAGCGGGAGGGGTGAGCAGTTCTTC
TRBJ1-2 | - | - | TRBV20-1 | CSAEGGRNRASGYTF | TGCAGTGCAGAAGGAGGAAGAAACAGGGCCAGTGGCTACACCTTC
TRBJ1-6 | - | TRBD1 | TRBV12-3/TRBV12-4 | CASSRQGSSYNSPLHF | TGTGCCAGCAGCAGACAGGGGAGCTCCTATAATTCACCCCTCCACTTT
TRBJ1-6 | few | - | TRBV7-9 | CASSLWDNSPIHF | TGTGCCAGCAGCTTATGGGATAATTCACCCATCCACTTT
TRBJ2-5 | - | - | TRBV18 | CASSLQRSGETQYF | TGTGCCAGCTCACTGCAGCGGTCGGGAGAGACCCAGTACTTC
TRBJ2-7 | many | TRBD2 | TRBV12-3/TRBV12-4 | CASRLAGSYEQYF | TGTGCCAGTCGACTAGCGGGGAGCTACGAGCAGTACTTC
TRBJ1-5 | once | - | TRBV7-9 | CASSRERGIGPQHF | TGTGCCAGCAGCCGGGAGAGGGGGATAGGACCCCAGCATTTT
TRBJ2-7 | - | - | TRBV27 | CASSSDPPYEQYF | TGTGCCAGCAGTTCGGACCCGCCCTACGAGCAGTACTTC
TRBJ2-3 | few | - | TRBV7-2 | CASSVSGPTDTQYF | TGTGCCAGCAGCGTTAGCGGTCCCACAGATACGCAGTATTTT
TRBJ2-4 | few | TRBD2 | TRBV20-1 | CSARAGRASNIQYF | TGCAGTGCTAGAGCCGGGAGGGCCAGTAACATTCAGTACTTC
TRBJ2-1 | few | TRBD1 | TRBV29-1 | CSVAGTGSYNEQFF | TGCAGCGTGGCCGGGACAGGGTCCTACAATGAGCAGTTCTTC
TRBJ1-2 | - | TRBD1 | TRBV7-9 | CASSLGSSGGYGYTF | TGTGCCAGCAGCTTAGGTTCGTCAGGGGGATATGGCTACACCTTC
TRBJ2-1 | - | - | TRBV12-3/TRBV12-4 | CASRTTESSYNEQFF | TGTGCCAGCAGGACGACGGAGAGCTCCTACAATGAGCAGTTCTTC
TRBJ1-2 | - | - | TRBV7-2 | CASSPDPGGYGYTF | TGTGCCAGCAGCCCGGACCCAGGCGGCTATGGCTACACCTTC
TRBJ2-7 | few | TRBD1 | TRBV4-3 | CASSQDNTGTAEYSYEQYF | TGCGCCAGCAGCCAAGATAATACAGGGACAGCGGAGTACTCCTACGAGCAGTACTTC
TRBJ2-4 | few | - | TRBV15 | CATSSARGGGGLAKNIQYF | TGTGCCACCAGCAGCGCCAGGGGCGGGGGTGGACTAGCCAAAAACATTCAGTACTTC
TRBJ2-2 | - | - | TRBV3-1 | CASSQDDRDNTGELFF | TGTGCCAGCAGCCAAGATGATCGGGATAACACCGGGGAGCTGTTTTTT
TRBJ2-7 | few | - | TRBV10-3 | CAISETGSSYEQHF | TGTGCCATCAGTGAGACAGGGAGCTCCTACGAGCAGCACTTC
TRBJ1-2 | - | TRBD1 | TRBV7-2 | CASSLARRQGSDGYTF | TGTGCCAGCAGCTTAGCGCGTAGACAGGGTAGTGATGGCTACACCTTC
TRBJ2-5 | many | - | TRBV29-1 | CSVEGWGRQETQYF | TGCAGCGTTGAAGGGTGGGGGCGACAAGAGACCCAGTACTTC
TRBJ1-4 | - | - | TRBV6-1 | CASRLTVEGEKLFF | TGTGCCAGCAGACTGACGGTCGAGGGCGAAAAACTGTTTTTT
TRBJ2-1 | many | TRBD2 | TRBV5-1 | CASSRTSGKGNEQFF | TGCGCCAGCAGCCGGACTAGCGGGAAAGGAAATGAGCAGTTCTTC
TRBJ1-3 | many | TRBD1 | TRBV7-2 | CASSGRTGFRNTIYF | TGTGCCAGCAGCGGAAGGACAGGGTTTAGAAACACCATATATTTT
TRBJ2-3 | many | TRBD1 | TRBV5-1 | CASSLGRGLDTQYF | TGCGCCAGCAGCTTGGGAAGGGGGCTGGATACGCAGTATTTT
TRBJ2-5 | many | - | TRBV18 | CASSPSLRLQETQYF | TGTGCCAGCTCACCGAGCTTGAGACTGCAAGAGACCCAGTACTTC
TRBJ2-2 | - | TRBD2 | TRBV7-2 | CASSIGTSGTGELFF | TGTGCCAGCAGCATAGGGACTAGCGGGACCGGGGAGCTGTTTTTT
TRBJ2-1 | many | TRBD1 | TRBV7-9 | CASSTGLDNEQFF | TGTGCCAGTTCGACAGGGTTGGACAATGAGCAGTTCTTC
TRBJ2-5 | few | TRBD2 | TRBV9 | CASSVEASGSWETQYF | TGTGCCAGCAGCGTAGAGGCTAGCGGGAGCTGGGAGACCCAGTACTTC
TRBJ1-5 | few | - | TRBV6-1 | CASSEAGGNNQPQHF | TGTGCCAGCAGTGAAGCGGGGGGGAACAATCAGCCCCAGCATTTT
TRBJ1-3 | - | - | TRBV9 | CASSVDGTAGNTIYF | TGTGCCAGCAGCGTAGATGGGACGGCTGGAAACACCATATATTTT